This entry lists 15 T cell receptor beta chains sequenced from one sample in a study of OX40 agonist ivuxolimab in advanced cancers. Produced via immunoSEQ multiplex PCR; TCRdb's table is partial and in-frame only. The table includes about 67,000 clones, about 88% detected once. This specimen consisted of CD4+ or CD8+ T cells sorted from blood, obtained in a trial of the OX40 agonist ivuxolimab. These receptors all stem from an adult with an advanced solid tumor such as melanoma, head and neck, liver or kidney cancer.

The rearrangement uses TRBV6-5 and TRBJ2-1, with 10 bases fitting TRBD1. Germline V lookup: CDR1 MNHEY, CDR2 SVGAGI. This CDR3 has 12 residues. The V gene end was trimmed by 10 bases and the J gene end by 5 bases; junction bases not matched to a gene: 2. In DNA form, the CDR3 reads TGTGCCACCGGGACAGGGGACAATGAGCAGTTCTTC. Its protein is CATGTGDNEQFF.

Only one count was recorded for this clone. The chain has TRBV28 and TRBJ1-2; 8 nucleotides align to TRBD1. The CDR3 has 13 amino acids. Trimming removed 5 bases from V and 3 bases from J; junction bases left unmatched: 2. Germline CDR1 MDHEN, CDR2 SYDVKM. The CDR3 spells CASSQGQDYGYTF. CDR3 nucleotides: TGTGCCAGCAGTCAGGGACAGGACTATGGCTACACCTTC.

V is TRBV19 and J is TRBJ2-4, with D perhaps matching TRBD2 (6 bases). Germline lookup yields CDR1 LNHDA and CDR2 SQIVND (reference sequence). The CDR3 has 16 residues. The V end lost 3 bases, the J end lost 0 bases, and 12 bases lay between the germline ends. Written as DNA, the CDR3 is TGTGCCAGTAGTATCTGGGAGGATCTAGCCAAAAACATTCAGTACTTC. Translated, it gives CASSIWEDLAKNIQYF.

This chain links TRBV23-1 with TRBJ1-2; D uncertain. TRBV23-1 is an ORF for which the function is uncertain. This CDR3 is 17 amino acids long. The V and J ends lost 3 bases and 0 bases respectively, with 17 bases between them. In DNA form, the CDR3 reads TGCGCCAGCAGTCATTCCAGTCAGACCCATGCTAACTATGGCTACACCTTC. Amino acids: CASSHSSQTHANYGYTF.

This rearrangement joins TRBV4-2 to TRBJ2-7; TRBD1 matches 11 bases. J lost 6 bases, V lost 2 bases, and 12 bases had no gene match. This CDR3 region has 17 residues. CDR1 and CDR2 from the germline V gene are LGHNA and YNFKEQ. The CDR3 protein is CASSQPPGRTGGREQYF. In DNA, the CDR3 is TGTGCCAGCAGCCAACCCCCTGGTAGGACAGGGGGCCGCGAGCAGTACTTC.

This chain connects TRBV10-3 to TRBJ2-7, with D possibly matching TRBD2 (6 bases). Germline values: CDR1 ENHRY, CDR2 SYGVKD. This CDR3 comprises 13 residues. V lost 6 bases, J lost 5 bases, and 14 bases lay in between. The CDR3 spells CAIRDYPGDEQYF. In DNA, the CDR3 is TGTGCCATCAGGGACTATCCGGGGGACGAGCAGTACTTC.

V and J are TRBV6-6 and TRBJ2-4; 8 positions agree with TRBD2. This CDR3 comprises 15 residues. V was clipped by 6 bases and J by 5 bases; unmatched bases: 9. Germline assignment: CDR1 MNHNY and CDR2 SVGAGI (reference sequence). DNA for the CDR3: TGTGCCAGCAGCGGCAGCGGGGGATGGGAAAACATTCAGTACTTC. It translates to CASSGSGGWENIQYF.

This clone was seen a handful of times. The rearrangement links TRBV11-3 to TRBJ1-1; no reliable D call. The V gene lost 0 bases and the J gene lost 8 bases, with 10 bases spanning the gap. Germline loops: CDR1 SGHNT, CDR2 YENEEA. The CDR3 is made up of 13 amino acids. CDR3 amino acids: CASSLDQESEAFF. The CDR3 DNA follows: TGTGCCAGCAGCTTAGATCAAGAATCCGAAGCTTTCTTT.

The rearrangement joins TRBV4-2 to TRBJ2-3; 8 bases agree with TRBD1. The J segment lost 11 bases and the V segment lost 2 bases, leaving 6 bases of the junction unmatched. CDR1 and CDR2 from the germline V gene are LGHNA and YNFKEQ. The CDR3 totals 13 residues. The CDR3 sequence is CASSQPQGVEQYF. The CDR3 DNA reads TGTGCCAGCAGCCAACCACAGGGGGTTGAGCAGTATTTT.

The CDR3 DNA reads as TGCGCCAGCAGCCCAGGACAGGGGCCTAATTCACCCCTCCACTTT. Amino acid sequence: CASSPGQGPNSPLHF. The V and J genes are TRBV4-1 and TRBJ1-6; 9 bases match TRBD1. The CDR3 covers 15 residues. CDR1 and CDR2 from the germline V gene are MGHRA and YSYEKL. After removal of 4 bases from V and 6 bases from J, the junction contained 4 bases not matched to a gene.

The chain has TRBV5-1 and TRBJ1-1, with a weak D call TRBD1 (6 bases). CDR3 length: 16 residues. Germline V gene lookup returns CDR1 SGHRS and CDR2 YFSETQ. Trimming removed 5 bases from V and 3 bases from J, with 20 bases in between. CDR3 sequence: CASRLFGTGADTEAFF. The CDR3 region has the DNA TGCGCCAGCAGGCTATTTGGGACGGGGGCTGACACTGAAGCTTTCTTT.

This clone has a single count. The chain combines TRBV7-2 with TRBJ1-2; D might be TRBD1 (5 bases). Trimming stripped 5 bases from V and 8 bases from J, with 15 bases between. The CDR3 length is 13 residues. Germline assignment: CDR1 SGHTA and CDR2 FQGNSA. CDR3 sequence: CASSPTGSRGYTF. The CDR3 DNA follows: TGTGCCAGCAGCCCTACAGGATCCAGGGGCTACACCTTC.

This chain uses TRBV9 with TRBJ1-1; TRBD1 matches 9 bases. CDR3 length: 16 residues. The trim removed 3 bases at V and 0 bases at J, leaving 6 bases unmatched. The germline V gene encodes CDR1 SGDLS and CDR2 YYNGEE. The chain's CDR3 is CASSAPRDRVNTEAFF. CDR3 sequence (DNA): TGTGCCAGCAGCGCCCCAAGGGACAGGGTGAACACTGAAGCTTTCTTT.

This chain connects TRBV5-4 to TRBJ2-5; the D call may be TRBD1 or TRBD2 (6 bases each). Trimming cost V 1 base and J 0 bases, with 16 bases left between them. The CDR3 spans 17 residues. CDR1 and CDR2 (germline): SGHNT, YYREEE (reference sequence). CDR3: CASSLRSWGAYQETQYF. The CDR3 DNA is TGTGCCAGCAGCTTGCGGTCTTGGGGGGCGTACCAAGAGACCCAGTACTTC.

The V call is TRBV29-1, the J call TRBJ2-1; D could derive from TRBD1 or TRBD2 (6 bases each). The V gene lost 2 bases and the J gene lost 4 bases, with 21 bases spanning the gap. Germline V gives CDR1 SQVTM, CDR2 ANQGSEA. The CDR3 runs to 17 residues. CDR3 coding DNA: TGCAGCGTTGAAAACCCGAAAGGGGAGGACAGATACAATGAGCAGTTCTTC. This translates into CSVENPKGEDRYNEQFF.